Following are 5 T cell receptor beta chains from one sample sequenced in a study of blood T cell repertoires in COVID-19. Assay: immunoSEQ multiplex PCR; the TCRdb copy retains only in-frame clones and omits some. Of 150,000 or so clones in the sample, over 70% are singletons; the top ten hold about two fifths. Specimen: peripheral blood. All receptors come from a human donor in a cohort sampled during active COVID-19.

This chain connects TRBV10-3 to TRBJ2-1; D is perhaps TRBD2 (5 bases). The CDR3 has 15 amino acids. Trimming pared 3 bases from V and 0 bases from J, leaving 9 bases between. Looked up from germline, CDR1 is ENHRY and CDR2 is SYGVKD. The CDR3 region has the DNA TGTGCCATCAGTGATCCGGGAAGCTCCTACAATGAGCAGTTCTTC. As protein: CAISDPGSSYNEQFF.

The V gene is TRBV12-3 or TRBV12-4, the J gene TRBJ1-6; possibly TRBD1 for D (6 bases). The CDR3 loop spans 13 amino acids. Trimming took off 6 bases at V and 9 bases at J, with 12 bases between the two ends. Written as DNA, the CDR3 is TGTGCCAGCAGCCGACAGGAAGGTTCACCCCTCCACTTT. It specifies CASSRQEGSPLHF.

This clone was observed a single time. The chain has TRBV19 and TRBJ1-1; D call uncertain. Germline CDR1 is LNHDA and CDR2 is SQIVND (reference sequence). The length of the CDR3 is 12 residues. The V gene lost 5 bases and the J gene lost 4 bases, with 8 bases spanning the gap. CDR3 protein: CASSLSGTEAFF. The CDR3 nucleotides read TGTGCCAGTAGTTTGAGCGGCACTGAAGCTTTCTTT.

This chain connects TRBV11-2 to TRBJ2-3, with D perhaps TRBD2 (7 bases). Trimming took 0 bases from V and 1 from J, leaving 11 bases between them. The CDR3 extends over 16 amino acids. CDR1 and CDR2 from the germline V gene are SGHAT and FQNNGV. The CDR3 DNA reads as TGTGCCAGCAGCTTAGAGGGGGGGCGTCGCACAGATACGCAGTATTTT. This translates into CASSLEGGRRTDTQYF. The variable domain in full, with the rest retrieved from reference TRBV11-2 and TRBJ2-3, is EAGVAQSPRYKIIEKRQSVAFWCNPISGHATLYWYQQILGQGPKLLIQFQNNGVVDDSQLPKDRFSAERLKGVDSTLKIQPAKLEDSAVYLCASSLEGGRRTDTQYFGPGTRLTVL.

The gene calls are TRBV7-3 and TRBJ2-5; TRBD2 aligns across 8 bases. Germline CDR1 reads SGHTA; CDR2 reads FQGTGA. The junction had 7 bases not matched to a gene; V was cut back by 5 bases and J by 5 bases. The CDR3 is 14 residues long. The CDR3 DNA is TGTGCCAGCAGCCCCGCGGGGGGTGGGGAGACCCAGTACTTC. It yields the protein CASSPAGGGETQYF.